A single sample gave rise to the 14 T cell receptor beta chains below, sequenced in a study of T cells in Graves' hyperthyroidism and ophthalmopathy. Amplified TCR beta CDR3 regions derived from RNA transcripts. The HTBI set primed first-round TCR CDR3 RT-PCR. A single record per CDR3 protein comes from TCRdb applying MiXCR to the multiplex PCR reads. The repertoire holds approximately 270,000 distinct CDR3 sequences, with roughly 14% as singletons. Sequences were obtained from blood. These receptors all stem from a woman between 40 and 55 years old with Graves' hyperthyroidism that later progressed to Graves' ophthalmopathy.

A few counts support this clonotype. This sequence joins TRBV7-9 and TRBJ2-7; 10 bases agree with TRBD2. Trimming cost V 5 bases and J 4 bases; bases outside gene matches: 11. CDR1 and CDR2 (germline): SEHNR, FQNEAQ (reference sequence). The CDR3 extends over 16 amino acids. The CDR3 bases are TGTGCCAGCAGCCCACCGTTAGAGCGGGAGGGGTACGAGCAGTACTTC. As protein: CASSPPLEREGYEQYF.

This clonotype was detected many times. The J gene is TRBJ1-1, the V gene TRBV20-1; 7 positions match TRBD1. The germline V gene encodes CDR1 DFQATT and CDR2 SNEGSKA (reference sequence). J lost 2 bases, V lost 4 bases, and 13 bases had no gene match. The CDR3 extends over 16 amino acids. The CDR3 coding sequence is TGCAGTGCTAACGGCCCCTACAGGGGTGAAAACACTGAAGCTTTCTTT. This encodes CSANGPYRGENTEAFF.

This clonotype was seen a single time. A much larger clone lies a single base off, so this may be a read error. This CDR3 reads CASSLSSPHSCNEQFF. The CDR3 nucleotides are TGCGCCAGCAGCTTGAGTTCACCCCATTCCTGCAATGAGCAGTTCTTC. J is TRBJ2-1 and V is TRBV5-1; D is unclear. CDR1 and CDR2 from the germline V gene are SGHRS and YFSETQ. This CDR3 contains 16 residues.

This clonotype came up a few times. This chain uses TRBV19 with TRBJ2-2; 9 bases agree with TRBD1. The CDR3 extends over 17 amino acids. Trimming cost V 4 bases and J 7 bases; bases outside gene matches: 13. Germline lookup yields CDR1 LNHDA and CDR2 SQIVND (reference sequence). CDR3 loop: CASSKGQGLTNDGELFF. CDR3 in DNA: TGTGCCAGTAGTAAGGGACAGGGACTAACCAACGACGGGGAGCTGTTTTTT.

This clonotype was found many times. The J gene is TRBJ2-3, the V gene TRBV7-3; 10 positions match TRBD2. This CDR3 contains 15 residues. The germline gives CDR1 SGHTA, CDR2 FQGTGA. J lost 5 bases, V lost 3 bases, and 5 bases had no gene match. The CDR3 DNA is TGTGCCAGCAGCTTGACTAGCGGGTCCGGAGATACGCAGTATTTT. Translation gives CASSLTSGSGDTQYF.

At least ten counts were recorded for this clonotype. The chain couples TRBV12-3 or TRBV12-4 to TRBJ1-5, with TRBD1 as a possible D gene (5 bases). The CDR3 extends over 12 amino acids. Trimming took off 6 bases at V and 6 bases at J, with 9 bases between the two ends. CDR3 bases: TGTGCCAGCAGCCAGGGTGCTCAGCCCCAGCATTTT. This sequence encodes CASSQGAQPQHF.

This clonotype was observed a handful of times. The genes are TRBV7-3 and TRBJ2-1; 9 bases line up with TRBD2. CDR1 is SGHTA, CDR2 FQGTGA, per germline. J lost 8 bases, V lost 5 bases, and 13 bases had no gene match. The CDR3 is made up of 16 amino acids. CDR3 amino acids: CASSPSSGTSFHEQFF. CDR3 DNA: TGTGCCAGCAGCCCATCGTCCGGGACTAGCTTTCATGAGCAGTTCTTC. Combining the CDR3 with reference TRBV7-3 and TRBJ2-1 gives the whole variable domain GAGVSQTPSNKVTEKGKYVELRCDPISGHTALYWYRQSLGQGPEFLIYFQGTGAADDSGLPNDRFFAVRPEGSVSTLKIQRTERGDSAVYLCASSPSSGTSFHEQFFGPGTRLTVL.

The table lists this clonotype with many counts. The chain couples TRBV20-1 to TRBJ2-3; 7 bases match TRBD2. This CDR3 spans 13 amino acids. Trimming cost V 5 bases and J 4 bases; bases outside gene matches: 6. Germline lookup yields CDR1 DFQATT and CDR2 SNEGSKA (reference sequence). The CDR3 here is CSAFRLAADTQYF. Here the CDR3 DNA reads TGCAGTGCTTTCCGACTAGCCGCAGATACGCAGTATTTT.

This clonotype was seen a handful of times. V gene TRBV4-1 combines with J gene TRBJ2-7, with D perhaps TRBD1 (5 bases). CDR1 and CDR2 from the germline V gene are MGHRA and YSYEKL. With 1 base removed from V and 5 bases from J, the gap between germline ends came to 12 bases. The CDR3 spans 14 residues. Here the CDR3 DNA reads TGCGCCAGCAGCCAAGGAAGGGGTTGGGACGAGCAGTACTTC. Protein: CASSQGRGWDEQYF.

Ten or more counts support this clonotype. The V gene is TRBV10-3, the J gene TRBJ2-5; unclear D gene. CDR1 and CDR2 from the germline V gene are ENHRY and SYGVKD. This CDR3 spans 12 amino acids. The germline V and J ends were trimmed by 0 bases and 3 bases, with 2 bases remaining between them. The DNA for the CDR3 is TGTGCCATCAGTGAGTCGGAAGAGACCCAGTACTTC. Protein: CAISESEETQYF.

This clonotype turned up a few times. The chain has TRBV6-7 and TRBJ2-1; possibly TRBD1 or TRBD2 for D (5 bases each). TRBV6-7 is sorted into the ORF group, with uncertain function. The CDR3 is 19 residues long. V dropped 2 bases and J dropped 5 bases, with 25 bases sitting between them. The CDR3 spells CASSYGPSLRGGVNNEQFF. CDR3 DNA: TGTGCCAGCAGTTACGGGCCTTCCTTGAGGGGTGGTGTAAACAATGAGCAGTTCTTC.

This clonotype was seen a handful of times. The chain combines TRBV19 with TRBJ2-7; D is possibly TRBD2 (5 bases). This CDR3 contains 13 residues. Trimming pared 1 base from V and 4 bases from J, leaving 8 bases between. Per germline, CDR1 LNHDA and CDR2 SQIVND (reference sequence). CDR3 sequence (DNA): TGTGCCAGTAGTATAGCTAGCCGATACGAGCAGTACTTC. Protein product: CASSIASRYEQYF.

The sample holds many counts of this clonotype. J is TRBJ1-5 and V is TRBV6-1; TRBD1 agrees at 8 bases. With V trimmed by 6 bases and J by 5 bases, 9 bases remained unmatched. CDR1 MNHNS and CDR2 SASEGT come from the germline V gene. The CDR3 consists of 15 residues. CDR3 amino acids: CASSFQGAQYQPQHF. The DNA for the CDR3 is TGTGCCAGCAGCTTTCAGGGGGCGCAGTATCAGCCCCAGCATTTT.

The chain couples TRBV3-1 to TRBJ2-4; tentatively, D is TRBD2 (5 bases). Germline CDR1 LGHDT, CDR2 YNNKEL (reference sequence). V lost 4 bases, J lost 10 bases, and 8 bases lay in between. CDR3 length: 11 residues. CDR3 sequence (DNA): TGTGCCAGCAGCCCGGGCGGGATTCAGTACTTC. The encoded protein is CASSPGGIQYF.